This is a list of T cell receptor beta chains from one sample in a study of CD8 T cells in Susac syndrome. Each CDR3 protein is one row after TCRdb ran MiXCR on the immunoSEQ multiplex PCR reads. Of roughly 180,000 distinct CDR3 sequences in the sample, approximately 93% were seen once. The sequenced material came from CD4+ T cells from PBMCs. The receptors were gathered from a human donor with multiple sclerosis. CDR3s leave out the opening cysteine and the closing phenylalanine or tryptophan.

J: TRBJ1-6
V: TRBV12-3/TRBV12-4
CDR3: ASRRRRERSPLH

J: TRBJ2-2
V: TRBV20-1
CDR3: SAPKELAGSGDGELF

J: TRBJ2-7
V: TRBV6-6
CDR3: ASSRRTGDEQY

J: TRBJ1-3
V: TRBV29-1
CDR3: SAQGFWNTIY

J: TRBJ2-6
V: TRBV12-3/TRBV12-4
CDR3: ASSLAGRTGANVLT

J: TRBJ2-7
V: TRBV7-2
CDR3: ASSLGGGYEQY

J: TRBJ1-1
V: TRBV30
CDR3: AWSVGGTGEGITEAF

J: TRBJ2-1
V: TRBV18
CDR3: ASSPIVGTYNEQF

J: TRBJ2-1
V: TRBV6-2/TRBV6-3
CDR3: ASIGVAGVPYNEQF

J: TRBJ2-5
V: TRBV2
CDR3: ASSTGVWETQY

J: TRBJ2-5
V: TRBV5-1
CDR3: ASSLATRSGQETQY

J: TRBJ2-3
V: TRBV25-1
CDR3: ASSEPGADTQY

J: TRBJ1-1
V: TRBV27
CDR3: ASSRDTANTEAF

J: TRBJ2-5
V: TRBV28
CDR3: ASSNPGQPEETQY

J: TRBJ2-1
V: TRBV20-1
CDR3: SARDFDEQF

J: TRBJ2-7
V: TRBV28
CDR3: ASSQQLAGVDEQY

J: TRBJ2-1
V: TRBV6-1
CDR3: ASRSLRDEQF

J: TRBJ2-3
V: TRBV27
CDR3: ASSYTGPDTQY

J: TRBJ2-7
V: TRBV3-1
CDR3: ASSQDRGLLY

J: TRBJ2-7
V: TRBV12-3/TRBV12-4
CDR3: ASSFRDYNYEQY

J: TRBJ2-7
V: TRBV12-3/TRBV12-4
CDR3: ASTPGTYEQY

J: TRBJ2-2
V: TRBV3-1
CDR3: ASSPPGRTGELF

J: TRBJ1-6
V: TRBV11-2
CDR3: ASSLTTGGNSPLH

J: TRBJ2-1
V: TRBV28
CDR3: ASTSGQGSYNEQF

J: TRBJ2-7
V: TRBV3-1
CDR3: ASSQGHSSYEQY

J: TRBJ2-1
V: TRBV7-3
CDR3: ASSFQQGGNEQF

J: TRBJ1-3
V: TRBV2
CDR3: ASSPRRTSGNTIY

J: TRBJ1-2
V: TRBV6-1
CDR3: ASRQSHELGYT

J: TRBJ2-1
V: TRBV12-3/TRBV12-4
CDR3: ASSLRQGREEGQF

J: TRBJ1-5
V: TRBV3-1
CDR3: ASSSTGFGQPQH

J: TRBJ1-4
V: TRBV6-5
CDR3: ASAVWGPNEKLF

J: TRBJ2-4
V: TRBV24-1
CDR3: ATNWGRENIQY

J: TRBJ1-5
V: TRBV4-1
CDR3: ASSQQTGYQPQH

J: TRBJ2-2
V: TRBV7-2
CDR3: ASSPQAGGRTGELF

J: TRBJ1-1
V: TRBV3-1
CDR3: ASSLRSGGTEAF

J: TRBJ1-1
V: TRBV20-1
CDR3: SARATNTEAF

J: TRBJ2-1
V: TRBV24-1
CDR3: ATSDPGQGWYNEQF

J: TRBJ2-5
V: TRBV3-1
CDR3: ASSLSSVGTQY

J: TRBJ1-2
V: TRBV7-8
CDR3: ASSRRQSFYGYT

J: TRBJ2-5
V: TRBV5-1
CDR3: ASSGTGGIGETQY